Detailed here is one T cell receptor beta chain. Its antigen is still unknown. Researchers ran the PCR with 60 Vbeta and 13 Jbeta primers. Authors' data handling: In a later analysis, of some 80 million unique beta chains, approximately 10 million appeared in at least two donors. The protocol was immunoSEQ multiplex PCR, while the TCRdb copy is restricted to in-frame clones and leaves out a portion. V, J and clone size derive from that table, while D and trimming were established from the DNA sequence. Here the sample spans approximately 88,000 clones, 60% to 80% being singletons. This record comes from a study of cytomegalovirus exposure and HLA in healthy donors. Study-level results: In a later analysis, HLA-associated beta chains showed higher expansion and lower generation probabilities than comparable chains. Researchers counted around 160 TCR beta chains as cytomegalovirus-associated.

CDR3 length equals 16 residues. CDR1 and CDR2 from the germline V gene are MNHEY and SMNVEV (reference sequence). With V trimmed by 2 bases and J by 4 bases, 11 bases remained unmatched. The chain combines TRBV27 with TRBJ2-7, with 7 bases fitting TRBD1. The sequenced sample was PBMCs. The sequence came from a man aged 50-59 years in good health and CMV-seropositive. In nucleotides, the CDR3 is TGTGCCAGCAGTTTACTCGAAACAGGGGTAAAATACGAGCAGTACTTC. It specifies CASSLLETGVKYEQYF.